This T cell receptor beta chain was sequenced in a study of CD8+CD57+ T cells in acquired aplastic anemia listed by TCRdb under 2018. In terms of the full investigation: A mean of roughly 2.9 ug of DNA, ranging from about 0.19 to 30 ug, was extracted from sorted CD4+ and CD8+ cells. CD8+CD57+ expansion was defined as frequency above the mean frequency observed in healthy subjects.

TCR beta VDJ combination and CDR3 sequence profiling used genomic DNA as the template. An Illumina HiSeq 2000 was the platform used for TCR repertoire sequencing. The study's own analysis went as follows. Repertoire assessment relied on Simpson's diversity index, CDR3 size and DJ length profiles, and TRBV/TRBJ rearrangement plots. The most abundant DNA sequence in the deep sequencing data was defined as the immunodominant clone. CDR3 amino acid sequences were screened for sharing across subjects and were compared with published repertoires and the VDJdb database. TCRdb reran the public reads through fastp at Q25 and MiXCR, keeping productive beta chains. One record per CDR3 amino acid sequence lists the most common genes and DNA. What appears here as the V and J calls and clone size reflects TCRdb's work, not the paper's. The sample contains approximately 150,000 distinct CDR3 sequences, less than 60% of them found a single time. The ten largest clones take up 2.5% to 4% of the sample.

Summary of the overall study and its limitations: CD8+ Simpson's diversity did not differ significantly between patients and healthy controls (P=0.060). Fewer than 30 CD8+ CDR3 sequences were found in both patients and controls but appeared to be highly expressed in patients and within the immunodominant clones of the patients.

Patients chosen for sequencing had shown expansion of CD8+CD57+ cells by flow cytometry. Severe acquired aplastic anemia was diagnosed in all patients according to International Study of Aplastic Anemia and Agranulocytosis and Camitta criteria. No patient had received any therapy when blood was sampled. The study deep-sequenced TCR repertoires of sorted CD4+ and CD8+ blood T cells from severe aplastic anemia patients and healthy subjects. Patients were enrolled in the USA under clinicaltrials.gov protocols 00001620, 01623167, 00001397, 00071045, 00081523 and 00961064. Ficoll-Paque density gradient centrifugation was used to isolate peripheral blood mononuclear cells. Before DNA extraction, CD4+ and CD8+ T cells were sorted by FACS or by magnetic beads. V ends up 5 bases short and J 5 bases short, with an unmatched junction base count of 1. The CDR3 holds 12 amino acids from the cysteine to the phenylalanine. Just the 36-base CDR3 DNA is kept, in frame starting at base 1. According to the germline V gene, CDR1 reads SGDLS and CDR2 reads YYNGEE.

With regard to this clonotype: Its antigen target is currently unknown. No per-base quality is available; no much larger clone lies one base away.

Sequencing was done on a sample of sorted CD4+, CD8+, or CD8+CD57+ T cells (not recorded which) from PBMCs. The chain joins TRBV9 to TRBJ2-3; 8 middle bases align to TRBD1. The source is a human donor with aplastic anemia. The CDR3 region: CASRGQGDTQYF. DNA sequence: TGTGCCAGCAGAGGACAGGGAGATACGCAGTATTTT.